This is a list of T cell receptor beta chains from one sample in a study of CXCR3-negative and CXCR3-positive naive CD8 T cells. TCRdb reprocessed the 5' RACE reads; each CDR3 protein has one entry and no DNA is given. Its clone listing holds roughly 140,000 distinct CDR3 sequences. Specimen: naive CXCR3+ CD8+ T cells from blood. All receptors derive from a human donor in good health. Some clones in this sample may be carry-over from other donors' samples. CDR3s include the opening cysteine and the closing phenylalanine or tryptophan.

>TRBV29-1|TRBJ1-3
CSVESRSGNTIYF
>TRBV7-9|TRBJ1-1
CASSYSGQENTEAFF
>TRBV6-5|TRBJ1-2
CASSYGRVNGYTF
>TRBV4-2|TRBJ2-1
CASSQGTSGSSYNEQFF
>TRBV7-9|TRBJ2-3
CASSHYLDTQYF
>TRBV3-1|TRBJ2-7
CASSQGGRDEQYF
>TRBV29-1|TRBJ1-1
CSVEWQAPEAFF
>TRBV4-3|TRBJ1-6
CASSQDRDWGSPLHF
>TRBV6-6|TRBJ2-1
CASSHPDNEQFF
>TRBV20-1|TRBJ2-7
CSARGAAGPFYEQYF
>TRBV12-3/TRBV12-4|TRBJ2-3
CASREATWATDTQYF
>TRBV7-9|TRBJ2-5
CASSFPLADQETQYF
>TRBV5-5|TRBJ2-1
CASSWGQGSDNEQFF
>TRBV3-1|TRBJ2-2
CASSQPGGLDTGELFF
>TRBV4-3|TRBJ2-2
CASSQARTTDTGELFF
>TRBV18|TRBJ1-1
CASSPRDREGVNTEAFF
>TRBV5-6|TRBJ2-2
CASSARSRGNTGELFF
>TRBV20-1|TRBJ2-7
CSARDMGYEQYF
>TRBV12-3/TRBV12-4|TRBJ1-2
CASSLTGANGYTF
>TRBV27|TRBJ1-1
CASSFGPQGVDTEAFF
>TRBV20-1|TRBJ1-2
CSAVQLGTDEIYNYGYTF
>TRBV2|TRBJ1-2
CASSEEAEANYGYTF
>TRBV28|TRBJ2-3
CASSLSRLERGSTDTQYF
>TRBV20-1|TRBJ2-2
CRIPATGQNTGELFF
>TRBV30|TRBJ2-7
CAWRPDTSYEQYF
>TRBV15|TRBJ2-1
CATSRDRANEQFF
>TRBV27|TRBJ2-7
CASSLGELYEQYF
>TRBV12-3/TRBV12-4|TRBJ1-2
CASSLGALGGNYGYTF
>TRBV5-1|TRBJ2-3
CASSLTGTRASTDTQYF
>TRBV7-8|TRBJ2-7
CASSLGGVTYEQYF
>TRBV29-1|TRBJ2-1
CSAAGGSYNEQFF
>TRBV18|TRBJ2-3
CASSPGDRSTDTQYF
>TRBV9|TRBJ1-2
CASSVSSNYGYTF
>TRBV2|TRBJ2-2
CASSGGGTGELFF
>TRBV5-1|TRBJ1-2
CASSLETDGVQPSGYTF
>TRBV2|TRBJ2-1
CASSEAQGKGYNEQFF
>TRBV4-2|TRBJ1-2
CASSQEGDGYGYTF
>TRBV29-1|TRBJ2-3
CSVRQTSTDTQYF
>TRBV25-1|TRBJ1-1
CATSGSYTEAFF
>TRBV14|TRBJ1-6
CASSLSPSAPLHF
>TRBV6-2/TRBV6-3|TRBJ2-1
CASSKTGTEQFF
>TRBV28|TRBJ2-7
CASSLSLDGSSYEQYF